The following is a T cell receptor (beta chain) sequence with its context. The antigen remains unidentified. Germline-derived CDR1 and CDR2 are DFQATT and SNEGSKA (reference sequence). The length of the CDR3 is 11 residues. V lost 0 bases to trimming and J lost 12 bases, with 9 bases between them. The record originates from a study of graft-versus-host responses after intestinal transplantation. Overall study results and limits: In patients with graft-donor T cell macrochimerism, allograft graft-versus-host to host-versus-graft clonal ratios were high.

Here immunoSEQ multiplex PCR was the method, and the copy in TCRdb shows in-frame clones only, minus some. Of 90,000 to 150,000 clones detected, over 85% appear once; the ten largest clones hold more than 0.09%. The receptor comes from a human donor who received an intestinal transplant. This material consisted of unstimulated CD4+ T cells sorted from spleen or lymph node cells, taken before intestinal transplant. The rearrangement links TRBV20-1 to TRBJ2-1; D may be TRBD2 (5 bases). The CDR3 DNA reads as TGCAGTGCTAGAGATACTAGTTCGCAGTTCTTC. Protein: CSARDTSSQFF.